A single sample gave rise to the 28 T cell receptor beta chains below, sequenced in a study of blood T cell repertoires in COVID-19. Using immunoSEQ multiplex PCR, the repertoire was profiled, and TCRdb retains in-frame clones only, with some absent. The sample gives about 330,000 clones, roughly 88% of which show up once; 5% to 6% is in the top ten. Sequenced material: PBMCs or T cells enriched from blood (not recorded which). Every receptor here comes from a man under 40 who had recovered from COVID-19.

The CDR3 sequence is CASSGSGTGGEKLFF. The CDR3 DNA sequence: TGTGCCAGCAGCGGCTCCGGGACAGGGGGTGAAAAACTGTTTTTT. The V call is TRBV6-5, the J call TRBJ1-4, with 11 bases fitting TRBD1. This CDR3 comprises 15 residues. V shed 6 bases and J 7 bases; nucleotides not matched to a gene: 7. From germline, CDR1 is MNHEY and CDR2 SVGAGI.

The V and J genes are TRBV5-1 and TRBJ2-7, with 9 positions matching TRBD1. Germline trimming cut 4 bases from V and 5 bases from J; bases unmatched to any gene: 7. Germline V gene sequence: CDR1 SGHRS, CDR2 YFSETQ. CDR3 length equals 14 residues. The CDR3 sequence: CASSTGTGPHEQYF. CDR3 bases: TGCGCCAGCAGCACCGGGACAGGGCCACACGAGCAGTACTTC.

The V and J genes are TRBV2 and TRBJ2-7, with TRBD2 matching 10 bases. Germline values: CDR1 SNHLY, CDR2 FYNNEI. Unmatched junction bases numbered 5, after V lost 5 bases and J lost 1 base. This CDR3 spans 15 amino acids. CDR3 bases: TGTGCCAGCAGTCAACTAGCGGGGCCTTCCTACGAGCAGTACTTC. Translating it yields CASSQLAGPSYEQYF.

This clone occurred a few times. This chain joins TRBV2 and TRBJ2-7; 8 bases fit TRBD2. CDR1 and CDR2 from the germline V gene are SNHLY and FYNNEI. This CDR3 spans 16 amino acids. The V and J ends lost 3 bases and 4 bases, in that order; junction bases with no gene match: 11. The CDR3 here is CASSDRTIAGRYEQYF. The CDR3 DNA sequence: TGTGCCAGCAGTGACCGGACTATAGCGGGGAGGTACGAGCAGTACTTC.

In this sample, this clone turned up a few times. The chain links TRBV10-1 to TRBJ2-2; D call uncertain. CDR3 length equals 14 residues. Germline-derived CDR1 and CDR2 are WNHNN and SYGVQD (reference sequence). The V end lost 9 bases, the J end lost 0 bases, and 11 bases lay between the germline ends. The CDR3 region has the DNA TGCGCCAGTTCGAAACGCGCGAACACCGGGGAGCTGTTTTTT. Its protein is CASSKRANTGELFF.

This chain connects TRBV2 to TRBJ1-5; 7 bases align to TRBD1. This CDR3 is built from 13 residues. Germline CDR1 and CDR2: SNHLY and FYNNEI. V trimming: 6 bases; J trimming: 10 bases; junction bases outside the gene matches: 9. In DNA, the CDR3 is TGTGCCAGCAGGGGGACAGACAATCGACCCCAGCATTTT. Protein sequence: CASRGTDNRPQHF.

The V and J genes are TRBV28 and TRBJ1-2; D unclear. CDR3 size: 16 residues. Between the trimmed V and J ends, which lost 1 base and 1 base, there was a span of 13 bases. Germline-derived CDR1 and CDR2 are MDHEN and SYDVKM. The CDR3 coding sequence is TGTGCCAGCAGTTTATATCGTCCTAGTTTTAACTATGGCTACACCTTC. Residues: CASSLYRPSFNYGYTF.

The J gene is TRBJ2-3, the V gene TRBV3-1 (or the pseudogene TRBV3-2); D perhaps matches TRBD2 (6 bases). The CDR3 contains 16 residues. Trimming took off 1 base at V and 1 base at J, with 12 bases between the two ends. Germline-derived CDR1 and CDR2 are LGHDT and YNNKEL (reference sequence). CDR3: CASSQVRASGTDTQYF. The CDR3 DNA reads TGTGCCAGCAGCCAAGTCCGGGCTAGCGGCACAGATACGCAGTATTTT.

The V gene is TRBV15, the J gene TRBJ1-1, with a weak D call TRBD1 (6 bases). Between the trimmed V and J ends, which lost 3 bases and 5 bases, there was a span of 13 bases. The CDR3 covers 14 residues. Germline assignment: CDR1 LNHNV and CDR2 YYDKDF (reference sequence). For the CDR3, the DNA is TGTGCCACCAGCAGGGAAGACAGGAGGACTGAAGCTTTCTTT. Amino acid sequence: CATSREDRRTEAFF.

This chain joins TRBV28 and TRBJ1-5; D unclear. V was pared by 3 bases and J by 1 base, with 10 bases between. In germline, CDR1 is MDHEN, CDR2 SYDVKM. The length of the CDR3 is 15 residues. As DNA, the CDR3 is TGTGCCAGCAGTTTGGGAGTACAGAGCAATCAGCCCCAGCATTTT. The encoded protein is CASSLGVQSNQPQHF. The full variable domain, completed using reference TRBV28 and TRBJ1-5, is DVKVTQSSRYLVKRTGEKVFLECVQDMDHENMFWYRQDPGLGLRLIYFSYDVKMKEKGDIPEGYSVSREKKERFSLILESASTNQTSMYLCASSLGVQSNQPQHFGDGTRLSIL.

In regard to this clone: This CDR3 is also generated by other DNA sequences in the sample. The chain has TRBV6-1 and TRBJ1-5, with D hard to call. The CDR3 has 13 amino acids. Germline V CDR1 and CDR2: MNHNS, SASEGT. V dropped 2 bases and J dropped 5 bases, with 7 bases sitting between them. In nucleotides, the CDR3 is TGTGCCAGCAGTGAACGGGAGGATCAGCCCCAGCATTTT. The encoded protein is CASSEREDQPQHF.

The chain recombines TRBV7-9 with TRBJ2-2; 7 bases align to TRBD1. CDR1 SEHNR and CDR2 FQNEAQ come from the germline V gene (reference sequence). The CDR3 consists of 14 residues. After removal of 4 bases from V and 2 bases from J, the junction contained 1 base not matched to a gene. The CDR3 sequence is CASSWDRNTGELFF. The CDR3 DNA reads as TGTGCCAGCAGCTGGGACAGAAACACCGGGGAGCTGTTTTTT.

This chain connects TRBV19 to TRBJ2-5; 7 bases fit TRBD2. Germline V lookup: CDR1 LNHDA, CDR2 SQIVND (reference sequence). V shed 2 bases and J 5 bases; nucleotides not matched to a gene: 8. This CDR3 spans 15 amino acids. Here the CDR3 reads CASSIMGTIYETQYF. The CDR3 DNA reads TGTGCCAGTAGTATAATGGGGACTATATATGAGACCCAGTACTTC.

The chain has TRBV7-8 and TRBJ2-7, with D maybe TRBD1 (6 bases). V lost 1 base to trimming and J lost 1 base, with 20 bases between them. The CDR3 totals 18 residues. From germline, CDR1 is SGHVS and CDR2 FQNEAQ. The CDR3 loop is CASSLVEGTRLGSYEQYF. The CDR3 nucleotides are TGTGCCAGCAGCTTAGTGGAAGGGACACGCCTGGGATCCTACGAGCAGTACTTC.

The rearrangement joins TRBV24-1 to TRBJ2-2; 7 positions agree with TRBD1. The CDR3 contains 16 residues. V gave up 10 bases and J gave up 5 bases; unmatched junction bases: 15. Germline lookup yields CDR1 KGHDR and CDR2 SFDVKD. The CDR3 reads CATDQDRTNRTGELFF. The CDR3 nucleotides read TGTGCCACAGACCAGGACAGGACGAACAGGACCGGGGAGCTGTTTTTT.

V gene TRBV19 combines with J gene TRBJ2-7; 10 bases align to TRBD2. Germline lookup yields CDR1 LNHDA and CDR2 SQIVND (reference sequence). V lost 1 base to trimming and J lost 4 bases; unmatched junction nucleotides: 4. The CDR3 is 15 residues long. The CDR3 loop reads CASSIAGLATYEQYF. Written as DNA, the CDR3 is TGTGCCAGTAGTATAGCGGGACTAGCGACTTACGAGCAGTACTTC.

The chain's CDR3 is CASSFRTGGREQYF. The CDR3 bases are TGTGCCAGCAGCTTTCGGACAGGGGGGCGAGAGCAGTACTTC. The genes are TRBV5-8 and TRBJ2-7, with 10 bases matching TRBD1. CDR3 length: 14 amino acids. V lost 2 bases to trimming and J lost 7 bases; unmatched junction nucleotides: 6. Looked up from germline, CDR1 is SGHTS and CDR2 is YDEGEE. Drawing the rest from reference TRBV5-8 and TRBJ2-7, the complete variable domain is EAGVTQSPTHLIKTRGQQATLRCSPISGHTSVYWYQQALGLGLQFLLWYDEGEERNRGNFPPRFSGRQFPNYSSELNVNALELEDSALYLCASSFRTGGREQYFGPGTRLTVT.

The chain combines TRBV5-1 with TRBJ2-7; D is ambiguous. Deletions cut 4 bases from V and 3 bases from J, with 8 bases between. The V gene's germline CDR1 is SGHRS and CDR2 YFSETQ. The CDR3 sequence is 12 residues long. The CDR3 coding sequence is TGCGCCAGCAGCGACACCATCTACGAGCAGTACTTC. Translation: CASSDTIYEQYF.

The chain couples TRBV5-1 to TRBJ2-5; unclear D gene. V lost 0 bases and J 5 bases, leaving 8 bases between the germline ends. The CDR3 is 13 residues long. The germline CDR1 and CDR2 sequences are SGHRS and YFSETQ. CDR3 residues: CASSLGRSETQYF. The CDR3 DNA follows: TGCGCCAGCAGCTTGGGGCGTAGCGAGACCCAGTACTTC.

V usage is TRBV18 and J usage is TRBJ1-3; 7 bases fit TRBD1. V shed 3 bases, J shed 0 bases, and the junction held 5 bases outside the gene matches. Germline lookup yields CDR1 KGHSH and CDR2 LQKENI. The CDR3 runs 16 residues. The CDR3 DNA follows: TGTGCCAGCTCACCCAAGACAGGGCCCTCTGGAAACACCATATATTTT. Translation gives CASSPKTGPSGNTIYF.

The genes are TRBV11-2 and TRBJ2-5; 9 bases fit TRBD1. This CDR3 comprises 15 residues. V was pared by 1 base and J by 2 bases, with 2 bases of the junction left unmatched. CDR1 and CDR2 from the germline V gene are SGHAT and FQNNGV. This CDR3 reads CASSLGDRGQETQYF. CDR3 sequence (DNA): TGTGCCAGCAGCTTAGGTGACAGGGGGCAAGAGACCCAGTACTTC.

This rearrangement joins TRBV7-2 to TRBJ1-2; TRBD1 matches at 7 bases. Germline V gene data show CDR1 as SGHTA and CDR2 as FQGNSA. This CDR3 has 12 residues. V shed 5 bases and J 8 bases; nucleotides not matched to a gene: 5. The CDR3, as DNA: TGTGCCAGCAGCGTGACAGGGAAAGGCTACACCTTC. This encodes CASSVTGKGYTF.

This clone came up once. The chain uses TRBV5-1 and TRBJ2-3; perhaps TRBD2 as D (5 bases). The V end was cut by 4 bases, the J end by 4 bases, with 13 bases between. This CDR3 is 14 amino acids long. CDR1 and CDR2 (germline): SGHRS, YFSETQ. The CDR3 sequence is CASSARALADTQYF. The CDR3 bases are TGCGCCAGCAGCGCGAGGGCCCTGGCAGATACGCAGTATTTT.

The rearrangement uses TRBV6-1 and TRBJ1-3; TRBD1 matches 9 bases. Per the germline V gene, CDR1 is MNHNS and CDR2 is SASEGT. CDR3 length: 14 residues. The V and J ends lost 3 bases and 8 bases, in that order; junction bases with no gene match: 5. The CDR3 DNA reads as TGTGCCAGCAGTGAGGACAGGGGTTTCGACACCATATATTTT. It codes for CASSEDRGFDTIYF.

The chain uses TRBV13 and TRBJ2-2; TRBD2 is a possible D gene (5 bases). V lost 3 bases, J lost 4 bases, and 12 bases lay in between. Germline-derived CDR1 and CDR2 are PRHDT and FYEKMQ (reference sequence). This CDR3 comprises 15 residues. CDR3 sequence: CASSFPTAGTGELFF. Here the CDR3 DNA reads TGTGCCAGCAGCTTTCCCACCGCGGGCACCGGGGAGCTGTTTTTT.

CDR3 amino acids: CASSDDRGLRGYTF. CDR3 in DNA: TGTGCCAGCAGCGATGACAGGGGGCTGAGAGGCTACACCTTC. The V and J genes are TRBV7-9 and TRBJ1-2; 10 positions agree with TRBD1. From germline, CDR1 is SEHNR and CDR2 FQNEAQ (reference sequence). The CDR3 has 14 residues. V gave up 5 bases and J gave up 8 bases; unmatched junction bases: 8. Full variable domain (outside the CDR3, taken from reference TRBV7-9 and TRBJ1-2): DTGVSQNPRHKITKRGQNVTFRCDPISEHNRLYWYRQTLGQGPEFLTYFQNEAQLEKSRLLSDRFSAERPKGSFSTLEIQRTEQGDSAMYLCASSDDRGLRGYTFGSGTRLTVV.

The CDR3 DNA reads as TGTGCCACCAGTGGGGACAAGCGGGGGGTGGGGAATGAGCAGTTCTTC. It encodes CATSGDKRGVGNEQFF. The chain has TRBV24-1 and TRBJ2-1; TRBD2 aligns across 9 bases. This CDR3 has 16 residues. V shed 5 bases, J shed 7 bases, and the junction held 11 bases outside the gene matches. The germline V gene encodes CDR1 KGHDR and CDR2 SFDVKD.

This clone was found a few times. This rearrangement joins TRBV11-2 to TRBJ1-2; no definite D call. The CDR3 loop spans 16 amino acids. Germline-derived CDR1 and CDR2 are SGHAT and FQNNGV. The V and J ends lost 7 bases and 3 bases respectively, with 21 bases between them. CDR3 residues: CASTPPVWRKHYGYTF. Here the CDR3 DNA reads TGTGCCAGCACCCCGCCGGTCTGGCGGAAACACTATGGCTACACCTTC.